This paragraph reports one T cell receptor beta chain. At least ten counts were recorded for this clonotype. What antigen it recognizes has not been identified. There are no base qualities to consult, and no much larger clone falls within one base. The sample originates from a study of blood T cells in healthy people across ages (dated by TCRdb to between 2015 and 2017). Background on the whole study: In model experiments, roughly one uniquely barcoded TCR beta cDNA molecule per two T cells was captured by template switching. Using the same blood draw, the study looked at two additional independent replicas of 1 million unique cDNA reads for two donors, one aged 18 to 30 and the other aged 80 or older. Using deep sequencing normalized with unique cDNA molecular identifiers, the study measured how TCR beta repertoire diversity changes with age. To avoid experimental bias, donors of different ages were randomly spread across the sequencing lanes. The donors were divided into four age groups: young (average around 15 years), middle-aged (over 35), aged (approximately 62) and long-lived (nearly 85). Overall study results and their limits: The CMV infection status of donors was not known, potentially confounding age-related changes in expanded clonotypes. Compared with the aged group, the long-lived group had more naive CD4+ T cells, fewer expanded clones and increased TCR diversity, suggesting age selection. Total diversity estimates from one million sequenced T cells were considered lower bounds and underestimates. Conclusive comparison of naive and antigen-experienced compartments was prevented by the profiling of bulk unsorted PBMCs. Observed TCR beta diversity per million T cells fell roughly linearly with age, and a significant reduction was already apparent by age around 40. A strong correlation was found between observed TCR beta diversity and the percentage of naive T cells measured by flow cytometry.

Libraries were built with 5' RACE. The instrument was an Illumina HiSeq 2500. A second PCR of roughly 7 to 12 cycles was run with a J-beta primer mix and a sample-barcoded 5' primer. A template-switch 5' adaptor carrying 12 random nucleotides introduced a unique molecular identifier onto each TCR beta cDNA molecule. Each sample yielded at least 2.5 million CDR3-containing paired-end reads. All of the RNA was converted into first-strand cDNA using the Mint cDNA synthesis kit, with a TRBC-specific oligonucleotide serving as the primer. Following uracil-DNA glycosylase treatment, all cDNA underwent a first 18-cycle PCR with the universal primers M1SS and BC2_uni_R. From the authors' description of their analysis: For normalization, 1 million high-quality reads, each with a distinct molecular identifier, were randomly selected from each sample. Instead of being binned into consensus sequences, reads with shared molecular identifiers were discarded. MiTCR, run with a Q25 quality threshold and the strictest error-elimination algorithm, handled CDR3 identification, clonotype clustering and error correction. A nonparametric unseen species model using Euler transformation provided a lower-bound estimate of total TCR beta diversity. The public reads were run again by TCRdb, first through fastp at Q25 and then through MiXCR, and only productive beta chains were kept. Every distinct CDR3 protein forms one entry, paired with its most common genes and DNA. The V and J calls come from TCRdb's annotation, not from the publication. The sample table lists about a million distinct CDR3 sequences, around 46% of them with a count of one. Roughly 12% of the sample goes to the ten largest clones.

The donors were roughly 39 Caucasian individuals from Russia, aged roughly 6 to 90 years, who were systemically healthy. Each donor gave about 9.2 milliliters of peripheral blood, drawn into EDTA-treated Vacutainer tubes. Ficoll-Paque density-gradient centrifugation was used to isolate PBMCs, with at least 6 million obtained per sample. Total RNA was extracted from PBMCs with Trizol reagent, with at least 6 micrograms obtained per sample. For every donor, flow cytometry on a PBMC aliquot measured the percentage of naive CD45RAhigh/CD27high T cells. The V end loses 0 bases and the J end loses 6 bases, and a stretch of 13 bases separates them. As encoded in the germline V gene, CDR1 is LGHNA while CDR2 is YNFKEQ. Spanning cysteine to phenylalanine, the CDR3 consists of 15 amino acids. The sequence is cut down to CDR3 DNA, 45 bases in frame from base 1.

Material: blood. This sequence originates from a man aged 25 to 40 in good health. The chain is assembled from TRBV4-2 and TRBJ2-3; the D gene lacks a confident call. The CDR3 sequence is CASSQDLVVTDTQYF. The DNA sequence reads TGTGCCAGCAGCCAAGATCTGGTAGTCACGGATACGCAGTATTTT.